This T cell receptor (beta chain) was observed in a study of technical replicates of blood from a few donors. The CDR3 covers 18 residues. Profiled with immunoSEQ multiplex PCR; TCRdb holds only in-frame clones, not every one. The sample includes just over 80,000 clones, 96% of them seen just once. Sample: T cells isolated from PBMCs. The chain links TRBV12-1 to TRBJ1-3. TRBV12-1 is a listed pseudogene. The TCR originated in a human donor in good health. Here the CDR3 DNA reads TGTGCCAGCAGCTTTGCGAGGGGCGGGGATATATGCGGAAACACCATATATTTT. Translation gives CASSFARGGDICGNTIYF.